This T cell receptor beta chain was sequenced in a study of PD-1 blockade in classical Hodgkin lymphoma. Measured with immunoSEQ multiplex PCR; TCRdb has only the in-frame clones, and not every one. The sample has over 90,000 clones, roughly nine tenths seen once. Every patient experienced relapse after autologous stem cell transplantation, and brentuximab vedotin exposure varied. Relapsed/refractory classical Hodgkin lymphoma patients had complete, partial or progressive responses. Overall study results and limits: Baseline diversity resembling that of newly diagnosed patients was seen in complete responders.

With regard to this clone: No antigen is known for it.

V lost 6 bases and J lost 1; bases outside the gene matches: 5. The V gene's germline CDR1 is MDHEN and CDR2 SYDVKM. The CDR3 is made up of 15 amino acids. The sequence was collected from a human donor with classical Hodgkin lymphoma. The chain combines TRBV28 with TRBJ2-7; 11 bases map to TRBD2. The sequencing here drew on peripheral blood mononuclear cells (PBMCs), taken before the second cycle of nivolumab. CDR3 residues: CASSRLAGTSYEQYF. The CDR3 region has the DNA TGTGCCAGCAGCCGACTAGCGGGGACATCCTACGAGCAGTACTTC.